Below, 21 T cell receptor beta chains from the same sample are listed, as sequenced in a study of radiation and T cells in renal cell carcinoma. TCRdb's copy holds only in-frame clones and misses some; the assay was immunoSEQ multiplex PCR. This sample has approximately 140,000 clones, with roughly 90% found just once. Time point defined: baseline pretreatment blood. Documented treatment: 15 Gy SBRT to primary tumor, nephrectomy 4 weeks later. The material sequenced was blood, taken from a patient whose treatment included radiotherapy and nephrectomy. The receptors were gathered from an older woman with renal cell carcinoma.

The gene calls are TRBV29-1 and TRBJ2-1; 9 bases align to TRBD1. Trimming took 7 bases from V and 7 from J; bases not matched to a gene: 8. The germline V gene has CDR1 SQVTM and CDR2 ANQGSEA. This CDR3 is built from 13 residues. The CDR3: CSGVTGGGNEQFF. The DNA for the CDR3 is TGCAGCGGGGTGACAGGGGGTGGGAATGAGCAGTTCTTC.

The rearrangement links TRBV4-2 to TRBJ2-5; TRBD2 aligns across 10 bases. The J segment lost 7 bases and the V segment lost 0 bases, leaving 8 bases of the junction unmatched. The CDR3 has 16 amino acids. The germline V gene encodes CDR1 LGHNA and CDR2 YNFKEQ. The DNA for the CDR3 is TGTGCCAGCAGCCAAGATCCAAGCGGGGGGGCCGCGACCCAGTACTTC. Amino acids: CASSQDPSGGAATQYF.

The rearrangement uses TRBV6-6 and TRBJ2-5, with D possibly matching TRBD1 (5 bases). This CDR3 comprises 16 residues. Germline V gene lookup returns CDR1 MNHNY and CDR2 SVGAGI (reference sequence). Trimming removed 2 bases at V and 1 base at J, with 14 bases between. CDR3 sequence reads: CASSYGAGSLQETQYF. The CDR3 DNA sequence: TGTGCCAGCAGTTACGGGGCAGGGTCACTCCAAGAGACCCAGTACTTC.

The chain combines TRBV30 with TRBJ2-6; tentative D call: TRBD1 (6 bases). The CDR3 loop spans 15 amino acids. Looked up from germline, CDR1 is GTSNPN and CDR2 is SVGIG (reference sequence). Trimming cost V 5 bases and J 4 bases, with 15 bases left between them. CDR3 in DNA: TGTGCCTGGGGCAGGGGCGAAGGGGGGGCCAACGTCCTGACTTTC. Translating it yields CAWGRGEGGANVLTF.

The J gene is TRBJ1-2, the V gene TRBV19; D is uncertain. The germline V gene has CDR1 LNHDA and CDR2 SQIVND (reference sequence). The CDR3 spans 15 residues. Trimming stripped 6 bases from V and 2 bases from J, with 16 bases between. CDR3 sequence: CASRHREPLNYGYTF. CDR3 sequence (DNA): TGTGCCAGTAGACACCGCGAACCCCTGAACTATGGCTACACCTTC.

This clone came up once. Written as DNA, the CDR3 is TGTGCCTGGAGTTTTTCAGGAACCTATAATTCACCCCTCCACTTT. As protein: CAWSFSGTYNSPLHF. The V and J genes are TRBV30 and TRBJ1-6; no definite D call. Germline-derived CDR1 and CDR2 are GTSNPN and SVGIG (reference sequence). This CDR3 has 15 amino acids. V was pared by 2 bases and J by 2 bases, with 10 bases between.

The chain has TRBV5-1 and TRBJ1-6, with D possibly TRBD1 on 6 matching bases. This CDR3 has 17 residues. Germline CDR1 and CDR2: SGHRS and YFSETQ. The V end was cut by 3 bases, the J end by 0 bases, with 13 bases between. The CDR3 protein is CASSSTGSSSYNSPLHF. DNA for the CDR3: TGCGCCAGCAGCTCGACAGGTTCAAGCTCCTATAATTCACCCCTCCACTTT.

On this clone: Relative to the germline gene, one junction end is altered; a read error may explain this. This chain links TRBV7-3 with TRBJ2-1; 11 bases fit TRBD2. The CDR3 consists of 14 residues. Germline lookup yields CDR1 SGHTA and CDR2 FQGTGA. DNA of the CDR3: TGTGCCAGCAGCTTAACTGGGACTAGCGGAGCCCAGCTCTTC. This sequence encodes CASSLTGTSGAQLF.

The rearrangement links TRBV25-1 to TRBJ2-1; D is possibly TRBD1 or TRBD2 (5 bases each). V was shortened by 0 bases and J by 4 bases, with 10 bases between the two germline ends. Germline V gene data show CDR1 as MGHDK and CDR2 as SYGVNS. This CDR3 region has 15 residues. CDR3 sequence: CASSEYRGVYNEQFF. The CDR3 DNA reads TGTGCCAGCAGTGAATATAGAGGGGTTTACAATGAGCAGTTCTTC. The full variable domain, rest sourced from reference TRBV25-1 and TRBJ2-1, is EADIYQTPRYLVIGTGKKITLECSQTMGHDKMYWYQQDPGMELHLIHYSYGVNSTEKGDLSSESTVSRIRTEHFPLTLESARPSHTSQYLCASSEYRGVYNEQFFGPGTRLTVL.

This chain joins TRBV27 and TRBJ1-4; D not resolved. The CDR3 covers 16 residues. Germline V gene data show CDR1 as MNHEY and CDR2 as SMNVEV (reference sequence). V was cut by 0 bases and J by 0 bases, with 8 bases left in between. CDR3 region: CASSLSPIPTNEKLFF. In nucleotides, the CDR3 is TGTGCCAGCAGTTTATCCCCCATTCCAACTAATGAAAAACTGTTTTTT.

The V call is TRBV9, the J call TRBJ1-6; 9 bases line up with TRBD1. From germline, CDR1 is SGDLS and CDR2 YYNGEE. V trimming: 3 bases; J trimming: 11 bases; junction bases outside the gene matches: 6. There are 14 residues in the CDR3. The CDR3 DNA reads TGTGCCAGCAGCGAGGGACAGGGATTTACACCCCTCCACTTT. Translation gives CASSEGQGFTPLHF.

This clone was detected only a few times. The gene calls are TRBV18 and TRBJ1-2; 8 bases are a match to TRBD1. Germline V lookup: CDR1 KGHSH, CDR2 LQKENI. CDR3 length equals 13 residues. J was trimmed by 4 bases and V by 6 bases; bases with no gene match: 4. The CDR3 nucleotides are TGTGCCAGCTCGGACAGGGCCCTCTATGGCTACACCTTC. Encoded protein: CASSDRALYGYTF.

The J gene is TRBJ1-3, the V gene TRBV28; possibly TRBD1 for D (5 bases). The CDR3 contains 17 residues. Germline-derived CDR1 and CDR2 are MDHEN and SYDVKM. With 3 bases removed from V and 0 bases from J, the gap between germline ends came to 15 bases. CDR3 sequence (DNA): TGTGCCAGCAGTTTTCGCGGCAGGGCAAGCTCTGGAAACACCATATATTTT. This encodes CASSFRGRASSGNTIYF. Full variable domain (rest looked up from reference TRBV28 and TRBJ1-3): DVKVTQSSRYLVKRTGEKVFLECVQDMDHENMFWYRQDPGLGLRLIYFSYDVKMKEKGDIPEGYSVSREKKERFSLILESASTNQTSMYLCASSFRGRASSGNTIYFGEGSWLTVV.

This chain uses TRBV27 with TRBJ1-6, with 8 bases lining up with TRBD1. J was trimmed by 8 bases and V by 5 bases; bases with no gene match: 5. Germline loops: CDR1 MNHEY, CDR2 SMNVEV (reference sequence). The CDR3 consists of 14 residues. CDR3 bases: TGTGCCAGCAGTAGGACAGGGAGGGATTCACCCCTCCACTTT. Amino acid sequence: CASSRTGRDSPLHF.

The CDR3 bases are TGTGCCAGCAGAACCCGGGACAGGGGCGCAGATACGCAGTATTTT. This codes for CASRTRDRGADTQYF. The V and J genes are TRBV6-5 and TRBJ2-3, with TRBD1 identical over 10 bases. The V segment lost 6 bases and the J segment 4 bases; nucleotides outside the gene matches: 7. This CDR3 contains 15 residues. Germline V lookup: CDR1 MNHEY, CDR2 SVGAGI.

The V gene is TRBV5-1, the J gene TRBJ2-7; D unresolved. Germline V gene lookup returns CDR1 SGHRS and CDR2 YFSETQ. The CDR3 consists of 15 residues. Trimming left V 5 bases short and J 2 bases short, with 17 bases between. CDR3 DNA: TGCGCCAGCAGACCTGACACCAAGACTGCCTACGAGCAGTACTTC. It is translated as CASRPDTKTAYEQYF.

The chain is built from TRBV5-1 and TRBJ1-1; D ambiguous. The CDR3 sequence is 17 residues long. Germline V gene lookup returns CDR1 SGHRS and CDR2 YFSETQ. V lost 2 bases and J 1 base, leaving 18 bases between the germline ends. The CDR3 DNA follows: TGCGCCAGCAGCTTAGGCCTCTTTGGCCTCACGAACACTGAAGCTTTCTTT. Translated: CASSLGLFGLTNTEAFF.

This chain uses TRBV4-3 with TRBJ1-2, with 8 nucleotides matching TRBD1. V lost 4 bases and J lost 6; bases outside the gene matches: 13. Germline CDR1 and CDR2: LGHNA and YSLEER. The CDR3 has 16 residues. CDR3 amino acids: CASSPDPRGRMDGYTF. CDR3 DNA sequence: TGCGCCAGCAGCCCAGATCCCAGGGGGCGTATGGATGGCTACACCTTC.

The J gene is TRBJ1-5, the V gene TRBV5-8; D not certain. The CDR3 is 15 amino acids. Per the germline V gene, CDR1 is SGHTS and CDR2 is YDEGEE. The V gene lost 0 bases and the J gene lost 0 bases, with 7 bases spanning the gap. CDR3 bases: TGTGCCAGCAGCTTGGACAGTTATAGCAATCAGCCCCAGCATTTT. This encodes CASSLDSYSNQPQHF. Looking up the rest from reference TRBV5-8 and TRBJ1-5 gives the full variable domain: EAGVTQSPTHLIKTRGQQATLRCSPISGHTSVYWYQQALGLGLQFLLWYDEGEERNRGNFPPRFSGRQFPNYSSELNVNALELEDSALYLCASSLDSYSNQPQHFGDGTRLSIL.

The chain uses TRBV5-4 and TRBJ2-1; 9 bases are shared with TRBD1. The CDR3 consists of 16 residues. V trimming: 4 bases; J trimming: 7 bases; junction bases outside the gene matches: 12. From germline, CDR1 is SGHNT and CDR2 YYREEE (reference sequence). The CDR3 spells CASSREVQGAKNEQFF. The CDR3 region has the DNA TGTGCCAGCAGCCGGGAGGTACAGGGGGCAAAGAATGAGCAGTTCTTC. The complete variable domain, with remaining parts taken from reference TRBV5-4 and TRBJ2-1, reads ETGVTQSPTHLIKTRGQQVTLRCSSQSGHNTVSWYQQALGQGPQFIFQYYREEENGRGNFPPRFSGLQFPNYSSELNVNALELDDSALYLCASSREVQGAKNEQFFGPGTRLTVL.

This chain uses TRBV7-2 with TRBJ2-6; D call uncertain. The V end was cut by 3 bases, the J end by 2 bases, with 14 bases between. Looked up from germline, CDR1 is SGHTA and CDR2 is FQGNSA. The CDR3 runs to 17 residues. CDR3 sequence reads: CASSFRWGSTGANVLTF. The CDR3 DNA reads TGTGCCAGCAGCTTTAGATGGGGATCCACTGGGGCCAACGTCCTGACTTTC.